The rows below give T cell receptor beta chains drawn from one sample of a study of CD8+CD57+ T cells in acquired aplastic anemia. TCRdb passed the reads through MiXCR, listing each CDR3 protein once. This table has roughly 170,000 distinct CDR3 sequences, almost 50% appearing once. Sequencing was performed on sorted CD4+, CD8+, or CD8+CD57+ T cells (not recorded which) from PBMCs. These receptors all stem from a human donor with aplastic anemia. Both conserved end residues are part of each CDR3. D genes are given only for firm matches. Where a row states a size, it is once, few, many or the class of an expanded clone; other rows omit it.

V gene	clone size	D gene	J gene	CDR3 DNA	CDR3 protein
TRBV20-1	many	NA	TRBJ1-3	TGCAGTGCTAGCCGGATCTCTGGAAACACCATATATTTT	CSASRISGNTIYF
TRBV11-2	few	NA	TRBJ1-3	TGTGCCAGCAGTTCTTTGGGGGCCGGAAACACCATATATTTT	CASSSLGAGNTIYF
TRBV19	many	NA	TRBJ1-5	TGTGCCAGTAGTATTCGGGACTTACTGGGCTATAGCAATCAGCCCCAGCATTTT	CASSIRDLLGYSNQPQHF
TRBV5-1	many	TRBD1	TRBJ1-4	TGCGCCAGCAGCCCGAACGCAGGGGGCGTTGAAAAACTGTTTTTT	CASSPNAGGVEKLFF
TRBV6-1	many	TRBD1	TRBJ2-7	TGTGCCAGCAGGGAGACAGGGGTACCCCCGGACGAGCAGTACTTC	CASRETGVPPDEQYF
TRBV10-3	NA	NA	TRBJ2-7	TGTGCCATCAGTGAGAGCAGGTTCGCCTACGAGCAGTACTTC	CAISESRFAYEQYF
TRBV3-1	once	NA	TRBJ2-5	TGTGCCAGCAGCCAAGAGCGCGGAGGGAGTGACGAACAAGAGACCCAGTACTTC	CASSQERGGSDEQETQYF
TRBV7-3	once	TRBD1	TRBJ2-2	TGTGCCAGCAGCCCTTGGACAGGGATTATCCCCGGGGAGCTGTTTTTT	CASSPWTGIIPGELFF
TRBV4-1	many	TRBD2	TRBJ2-3	TGCGCCAGCAGCCAACCGACTAGCGGGAAAACAGATACGCAGTATTTT	CASSQPTSGKTDTQYF
TRBV14	NA	NA	TRBJ2-1	TGTGCCAGCAGCCCGACGGAGTACAATGAGCAGTTCTTC	CASSPTEYNEQFF
TRBV10-1	NA	NA	TRBJ1-1	TGCGCCAGCAGTGATAGGGGGGTTACTGAAGCTTTCTTT	CASSDRGVTEAFF
TRBV7-8	once	NA	TRBJ2-7	TGTGCCAGCAGCTCTACCGTAAGGGCTTCCTACGAGCAGTACTTC	CASSSTVRASYEQYF
TRBV25-1	once	NA	TRBJ2-1	TGTGCCAGCAGCTTGGGGGGACAGAACAATCAGCAGTTCTTC	CASSLGGQNNQQFF
TRBV20-1	many	NA	TRBJ2-5	TGCAGTGCTACCCCCACGGGGGGCATTCTTGAGACCCAGTACTTC	CSATPTGGILETQYF
TRBV5-5	NA	NA	TRBJ1-1	TGTGCCAGCATATGGCGATCCACTGAAGCTTTCTTT	CASIWRSTEAFF